This T cell receptor (beta chain) was recovered during a study of CD8+CD57+ T cells in acquired aplastic anemia. In the study overall: Sorted CD4+ plus CD8+ cells gave DNA averaging roughly 3 ug. Findings of the study overall: The CD8+ Simpson's diversity of patients and controls was not significantly different. Some 31 sequences, all CD8+ CDR3, were shared between patients and controls.

Genomic DNA was employed as the template in profiling TCR beta VDJ and CDR3. Each CDR3 protein gets one entry after TCRdb re-called the reads with MiXCR. The sample includes approximately 270,000 distinct CDR3 sequences, roughly 50% of them seen just once. With 5 bases removed from V and 5 bases from J, the gap between germline ends came to 11 bases. This CDR3 is 13 amino acids long. Germline lookup yields CDR1 KGHDR and CDR2 SFDVKD. As to this clonotype: What it binds is not known.

This chain connects TRBV24-1 to TRBJ1-2, with D possibly matching TRBD1 (5 bases). Sequenced material: sorted CD4+, CD8+, or CD8+CD57+ T cells (not recorded which) from PBMCs. The clonotype originates from a human donor with severe aplastic anemia or a healthy control (not recorded which). This CDR3 reads CATSVGEMYGYTF. CDR3 nucleotide sequence: TGTGCCACCAGTGTAGGGGAAATGTATGGCTACACCTTC.